The 31 T cell receptor beta chains given below trace back to one sample, sequenced in a study of early T cells in non-severe SARS-CoV-2 infection. A single record per CDR3 protein comes from TCRdb applying MiXCR to the 5' RACE reads. The data hold more than 55,000 distinct CDR3 sequences, with 10% to 15% observed a single time. The sequencing sample was made of whole blood. These receptors came from an adult who was a healthcare worker with PCR-confirmed SARS-CoV-2 infection or an uninfected control (not recorded which).

This clonotype was picked up many times. The genes are TRBV29-1 and TRBJ2-2, with D possibly matching TRBD2 (5 bases). The CDR3 sequence is 13 residues long. The germline V gene encodes CDR1 SQVTM and CDR2 ANQGSEA. V lost 5 bases, J lost 2 bases, and 9 bases lay in between. CDR3 protein: CSVRGLNTGELFF. The CDR3 DNA reads TGCAGCGTTAGAGGGCTCAACACCGGGGAGCTGTTTTTT.

This clonotype was counted ten times or more. The rearrangement joins TRBV7-9 to TRBJ2-7; D unclear. Germline values: CDR1 SEHNR, CDR2 FQNEAQ (reference sequence). Trimming took off 3 bases at V and 3 bases at J, with 15 bases between the two ends. The CDR3 is 15 residues long. The CDR3: CASSFLEEPVYEQYF. The CDR3 DNA reads as TGTGCCAGCAGCTTCCTCGAGGAACCTGTCTACGAGCAGTACTTC.

This clonotype has only a few counts. The junction departs from germline at one end; a sequencing error may be responsible. This rearrangement joins TRBV6-1 to TRBJ2-3; 9 nucleotides agree with TRBD2. From germline, CDR1 is MNHNS and CDR2 SASEGT. The CDR3 has 16 amino acids. CDR3 residues: CVSRPGLARSTDTQYF. The CDR3 coding sequence is TGTGTCAGCAGGCCCGGACTAGCGAGAAGCACAGATACGCAGTATTTT.

This clonotype was recorded at least ten times. The chain employs TRBV29-1 and TRBJ2-3, with TRBD2 identical over 10 bases. CDR3 length: 14 amino acids. V dropped 6 bases and J dropped 0; count of bases not matched to a gene: 3. CDR1 is SQVTM, CDR2 ANQGSEA, per germline. This CDR3 reads CSVTSGDSTDTQYF. Here the CDR3 DNA reads TGCAGCGTCACTAGCGGGGATAGCACAGATACGCAGTATTTT.

This clonotype appeared a few times. This chain links TRBV12-2 with TRBJ1-2; the table's D call of TRBD1 was not tested on the DNA. TRBV12-2 is termed a pseudogene. This CDR3 has 15 amino acids. Here the CDR3 reads CASRLGTAFNYGYTF. The CDR3 DNA sequence: TGTGCAAGTCGCTTAGGGACAGCGTTTAACTATGGCTACACCTTC.

The gene calls are TRBV6-5 and TRBJ2-7; D gene uncertain. The germline V gene has CDR1 MNHEY and CDR2 SVGAGI. The CDR3 has 14 residues. V was trimmed by 5 bases and J by 5 bases, leaving 16 bases between them. CDR3 in DNA: TGTGCCAGCAGTCCGGGCCAGGTGAGCAACGAGCAGTACTTC. Translation: CASSPGQVSNEQYF.

This chain connects TRBV11-2 to TRBJ2-3; 14 positions agree with TRBD2. Losses at the gene ends were 5 bases for V and 5 bases for J; bases not matched to a gene: 3. The CDR3 contains 15 residues. From germline, CDR1 is SGHAT and CDR2 FQNNGV. The CDR3 DNA reads as TGTGCCAGCAGCCCGACTAGCGGGGGGGTAGATACGCAGTATTTT. Amino acids: CASSPTSGGVDTQYF.

The rearrangement uses TRBV5-6 and TRBJ2-7; 8 bases match TRBD2. The CDR3 sequence is 16 residues long. Losses at the gene ends were 4 bases for V and 0 bases for J; bases not matched to a gene: 9. Germline CDR1 SGHDT, CDR2 YYEEEE. The CDR3 sequence is CASSPFGGGSSYEQYF. DNA for the CDR3: TGTGCCAGCAGCCCGTTCGGCGGGGGGTCCTCCTACGAGCAGTACTTC.

CDR3 amino acids: CASSHSGGSTDTQYF. CDR3 coding DNA: TGTGCCAGCAGTCATAGCGGGGGGAGCACAGATACGCAGTATTTT. The V and J genes are TRBV2 and TRBJ2-3; 10 nucleotides match TRBD2. CDR3 size: 15 residues. The V gene end was trimmed by 5 bases and the J gene end by 0 bases; junction bases not matched to a gene: 2. The germline V gene encodes CDR1 SNHLY and CDR2 FYNNEI.

This clonotype was picked up many times. J is TRBJ2-7 and V is TRBV19; no reliable D call. V lost 4 bases, J lost 3 bases, and 10 bases lay in between. Germline lookup yields CDR1 LNHDA and CDR2 SQIVND (reference sequence). The CDR3 has 13 residues. CDR3 sequence (DNA): TGTGCCAGTAGTACGCAACTTGGCTACGAGCAGTACTTC. This encodes CASSTQLGYEQYF.

This clonotype was observed a handful of times. The chain uses TRBV6-5 and TRBJ2-3; a weak D match, TRBD2 (6 bases). The CDR3 sequence is 18 residues long. Germline V CDR1 and CDR2: MNHEY, SVGAGI. Trimming took off 4 bases at V and 4 bases at J, with 24 bases between the two ends. The CDR3, as DNA: TGTGCCAGCAGTTTATCCGGGACTCTCGAGGAGGTATCAGATACGCAGTATTTT. Its protein product is CASSLSGTLEEVSDTQYF.

The genes are TRBV29-1 and TRBJ1-1, with D maybe TRBD1 (5 bases). Germline values: CDR1 SQVTM, CDR2 ANQGSEA. The CDR3 runs to 11 residues. V was cut by 4 bases and J by 6 bases, with 9 bases left in between. This chain's CDR3 is CSVVGAPEAFF. In DNA form, the CDR3 reads TGCAGCGTTGTCGGGGCGCCTGAAGCTTTCTTT.

The chain carries TRBV4-3 and TRBJ1-2; the D is unclear. The CDR3 consists of 12 residues. Germline-derived CDR1 and CDR2 are LGHNA and YSLEER. Trimming removed 1 base from V and 4 bases from J, with 4 bases in between. This chain's CDR3 is CASSQGAYGYTF. The CDR3 DNA is TGCGCCAGCAGCCAAGGGGCCTATGGCTACACCTTC.

V is TRBV14 and J is TRBJ2-3; D remains ambiguous. The CDR3 loop spans 15 amino acids. Germline CDR1 is SGHDN and CDR2 is FVKESK. V was clipped by 3 bases and J by 2 bases, with 12 bases between them. The CDR3 is CASSHFSQTTDTQYF. In nucleotides, the CDR3 is TGTGCCAGCAGCCACTTTAGCCAGACCACAGATACGCAGTATTTT.

This clonotype was seen more than once but under ten times. The chain links TRBV12-3 or TRBV12-4 to TRBJ2-3, with a weak D call TRBD1 (6 bases). V gave up 6 bases and J gave up 6 bases, with 25 bases separating them. The CDR3 covers 17 residues. Here the CDR3 DNA reads TGTGCCAGCAGCTTCCCGGGACACCCCAGTAAGTGGGATACGCAGTATTTT. It is translated as CASSFPGHPSKWDTQYF.

The chain couples TRBV6-2 or TRBV6-3 to TRBJ2-1; TRBD1 is a possible D gene (6 bases). Germline V CDR1 and CDR2: MNHEY, SVGEGT. V lost 5 bases and J lost 8, with 10 bases in between. CDR3 size: 12 residues. In DNA, the CDR3 is TGTGCCAGCAGTCGGACAGTTTATGAGCAGTTCTTC. Its protein is CASSRTVYEQFF.

The chain employs TRBV12-3 or TRBV12-4 and TRBJ2-1, with D perhaps matching TRBD1 (6 bases). Trimming pared 7 bases from V and 4 bases from J, leaving 14 bases between. The CDR3 is 14 amino acids. As DNA, the CDR3 is TGTGCCAGCATTGGTGGGGGCGAATACAATGAGCAGTTCTTC. Amino acids: CASIGGGEYNEQFF.

The chain is built from TRBV12-3 or TRBV12-4 and TRBJ2-3, with a possible D match to TRBD1 (6 bases). Trimming took off 1 base at V and 7 bases at J, with 9 bases between the two ends. The CDR3 covers 13 residues. In DNA form, the CDR3 reads TGTGCCAGCAGTTTAGGGACAGTAAATACGCAGTATTTT. Translating it yields CASSLGTVNTQYF.

This clonotype has a handful of counts. The chain is built from TRBV12-3 or TRBV12-4 and TRBJ2-7; D is undetermined. Trimming pared 2 bases from V and 4 bases from J, leaving 12 bases between. CDR3 size: 14 residues. This CDR3 reads CASSLLFGPYEQYF. The CDR3 DNA follows: TGTGCCAGCAGTTTATTATTCGGTCCATACGAGCAGTACTTC.

This clonotype was found a few times. V gene TRBV6-4 combines with J gene TRBJ2-1; TRBD2 might be the D (6 bases). This CDR3 contains 13 residues. Germline V CDR1 and CDR2: MRHNA, SNTAGT. V lost 0 bases and J 12 bases, leaving 12 bases between the germline ends. In DNA, the CDR3 is TGTGCCAGCAGTGACTCGGTGGGGGGAAGGCAGTTCTTC. Its translation: CASSDSVGGRQFF.

The rearrangement joins TRBV4-3 to TRBJ2-2; 10 positions agree with TRBD1. The ends lost 4 bases at V and 4 bases at J; junction bases unmatched: 3. The CDR3 sequence is 15 residues long. CDR1 and CDR2 (germline): LGHNA, YSLEER. The CDR3 protein is CASSPGQGSTGELFF. The CDR3 coding sequence is TGCGCCAGCAGCCCGGGACAGGGGAGCACCGGGGAGCTGTTTTTT.

This clonotype was observed at least ten times. The V and J genes are TRBV7-2 and TRBJ2-1; the D is unclear. This CDR3 has 13 amino acids. V was cut by 2 bases and J by 7 bases, with 9 bases left in between. Germline V CDR1 and CDR2: SGHTA, FQGNSA. The CDR3 nucleotides read TGTGCCAGCAGCTTATTGAGATTGAATGAGCAGTTCTTC. Translating it yields CASSLLRLNEQFF.

This rearrangement joins TRBV29-1 to TRBJ1-1; D is possibly TRBD1 (6 bases). The CDR3 runs to 11 residues. V lost 6 bases and J 8 bases, leaving 13 bases between the germline ends. Germline V CDR1 and CDR2: SQVTM, ANQGSEA. As DNA, the CDR3 is TGCAGCGTGACCGGGGGCTTGGAAGCTTTCTTT. It is translated as CSVTGGLEAFF. Supplemented by reference TRBV29-1 and TRBJ1-1, the full variable domain reads SAVISQKPSRDICQRGTSLTIQCQVDSQVTMMFWYRQQPGQSLTLIATANQGSEATYESGFVIDKFPISRPNLTFSTLTVSNMSPEDSSIYLCSVTGGLEAFFGQGTRLTVV.

In its sample, this clonotype was seen many times. J is TRBJ2-3 and V is TRBV18; D gene unclear. The CDR3 covers 14 residues. Germline assignment: CDR1 KGHSH and CDR2 LQKENI. V gave up 0 bases and J gave up 3 bases, with 7 bases separating them. The CDR3 protein is CASSPPTLTDTQYF. The CDR3 coding sequence is TGTGCCAGCTCACCACCGACTTTGACAGATACGCAGTATTTT.

This clonotype showed up many times. The J gene is TRBJ2-7, the V gene TRBV18; 9 positions agree with TRBD1. Germline V gene sequence: CDR1 KGHSH, CDR2 LQKENI. The CDR3 has 16 residues. The V gene end was trimmed by 3 bases and the J gene end by 6 bases; junction bases not matched to a gene: 12. The chain's CDR3 is CASSPWTGDHYAEQYF. CDR3 coding DNA: TGTGCCAGCTCACCTTGGACAGGGGACCACTACGCCGAGCAGTACTTC.

The chain couples TRBV20-1 to TRBJ2-5; the D gene is possibly TRBD2 (5 bases). The CDR3 covers 12 residues. Deletions cut 2 bases from V and 1 base from J, with 5 bases between. CDR1 DFQATT and CDR2 SNEGSKA come from the germline V gene (reference sequence). The CDR3 loop reads CSARSGQETQYF. CDR3 sequence (DNA): TGCAGTGCTAGAAGCGGCCAAGAGACCCAGTACTTC.

This clonotype occurred many times. The rearrangement links TRBV5-4 to TRBJ2-7, with 7 bases lining up with TRBD2. The V gene's germline CDR1 is SGHNT and CDR2 YYREEE (reference sequence). This CDR3 region has 15 residues. The J segment lost 1 base and the V segment lost 0 bases, leaving 4 bases of the junction unmatched. The CDR3 sequence is CASSLDGGGSYEQYF. For the CDR3, the DNA is TGTGCCAGCAGCTTGGATGGCGGGGGATCCTACGAGCAGTACTTC.

This clonotype was seen ten or more times. Here the CDR3 reads CAWSARQGNYGYTF. Here the CDR3 DNA reads TGTGCCTGGAGTGCCCGACAGGGCAACTATGGCTACACCTTC. V gene TRBV30 combines with J gene TRBJ1-2; 7 bases fit TRBD1. Germline CDR1 and CDR2: GTSNPN and SVGIG (reference sequence). This CDR3 region has 14 residues. J lost 2 bases, V lost 1 base, and 4 bases had no gene match.

The chain is built from TRBV25-1 and TRBJ2-5; D call uncertain. V lost 4 bases, J lost 1 base, and 4 bases lay in between. The CDR3 extends over 12 amino acids. Germline CDR1 and CDR2: MGHDK and SYGVNS. CDR3 DNA: TGTGCCAGCAGTGCAGGCCAAGAGACCCAGTACTTC. This translates into CASSAGQETQYF.

The chain employs TRBV11-2 and TRBJ2-3, with D unresolved. Germline CDR1 reads SGHAT; CDR2 reads FQNNGV. The V gene lost 5 bases and the J gene lost 6 bases, with 18 bases spanning the gap. There are 15 residues in the CDR3. The CDR3 DNA reads as TGTGCCAGCAGCGCCCGTTCCGTGTCGGGCGATACGCAGTATTTT. This codes for CASSARSVSGDTQYF.

The table lists this clonotype with many counts. The gene calls are TRBV9 and TRBJ2-3; D not resolved. From germline, CDR1 is SGDLS and CDR2 YYNGEE. V was cut by 0 bases and J by 3 bases, with 8 bases left in between. The CDR3 runs 14 residues. The chain's CDR3 is CASSVVQRTDTQYF. For the CDR3, the DNA is TGTGCCAGCAGCGTAGTTCAACGTACAGATACGCAGTATTTT.